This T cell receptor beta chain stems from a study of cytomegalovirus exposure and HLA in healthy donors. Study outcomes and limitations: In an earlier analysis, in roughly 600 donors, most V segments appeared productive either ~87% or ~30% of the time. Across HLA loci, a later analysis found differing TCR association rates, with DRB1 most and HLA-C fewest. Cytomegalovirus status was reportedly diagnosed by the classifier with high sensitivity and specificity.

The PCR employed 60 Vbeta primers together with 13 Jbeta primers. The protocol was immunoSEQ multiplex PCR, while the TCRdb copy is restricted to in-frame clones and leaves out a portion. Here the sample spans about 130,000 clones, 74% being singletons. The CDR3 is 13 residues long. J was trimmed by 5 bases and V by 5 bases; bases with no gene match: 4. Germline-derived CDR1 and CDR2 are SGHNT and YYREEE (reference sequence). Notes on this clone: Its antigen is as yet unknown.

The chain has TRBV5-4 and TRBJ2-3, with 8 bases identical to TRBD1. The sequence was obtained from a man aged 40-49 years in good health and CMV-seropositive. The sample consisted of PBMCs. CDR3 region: CASSRDRKDTQYF. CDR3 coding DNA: TGTGCCAGCAGTCGGGACAGGAAAGATACGCAGTATTTT.